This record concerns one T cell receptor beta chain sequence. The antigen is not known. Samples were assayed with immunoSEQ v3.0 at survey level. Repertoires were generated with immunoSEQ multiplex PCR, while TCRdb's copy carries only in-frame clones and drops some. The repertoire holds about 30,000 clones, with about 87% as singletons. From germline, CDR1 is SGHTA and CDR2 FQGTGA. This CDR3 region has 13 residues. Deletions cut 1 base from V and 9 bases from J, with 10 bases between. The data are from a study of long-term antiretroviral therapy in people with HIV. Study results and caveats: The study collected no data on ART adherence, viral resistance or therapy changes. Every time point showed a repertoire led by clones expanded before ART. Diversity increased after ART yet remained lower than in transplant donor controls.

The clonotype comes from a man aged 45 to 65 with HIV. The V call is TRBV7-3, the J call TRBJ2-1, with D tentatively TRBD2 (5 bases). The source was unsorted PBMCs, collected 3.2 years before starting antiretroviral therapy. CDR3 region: CASSLSPSTEQFF. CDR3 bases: TGTGCCAGCAGCTTAAGTCCTAGCACTGAGCAGTTCTTC.